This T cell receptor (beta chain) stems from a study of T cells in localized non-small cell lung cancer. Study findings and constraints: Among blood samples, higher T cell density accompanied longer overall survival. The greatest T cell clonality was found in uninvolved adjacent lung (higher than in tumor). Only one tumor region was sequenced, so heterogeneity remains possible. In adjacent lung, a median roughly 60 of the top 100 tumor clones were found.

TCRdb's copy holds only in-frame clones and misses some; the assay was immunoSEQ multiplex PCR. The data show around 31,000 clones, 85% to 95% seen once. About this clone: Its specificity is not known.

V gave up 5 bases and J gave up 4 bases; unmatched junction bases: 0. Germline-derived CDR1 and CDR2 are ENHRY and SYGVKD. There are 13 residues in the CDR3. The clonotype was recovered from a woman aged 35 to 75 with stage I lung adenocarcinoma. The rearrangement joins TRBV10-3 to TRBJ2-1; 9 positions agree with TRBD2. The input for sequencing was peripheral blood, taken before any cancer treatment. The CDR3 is CAISSGGYNEQFF. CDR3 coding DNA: TGTGCCATCAGTAGCGGGGGGTACAATGAGCAGTTCTTC.